A single sample gave rise to the 23 T cell receptor beta chains below, sequenced in a study of cytotoxic CD8 clonotypes in ibrutinib-treated CLL. Sequencing used immunoSEQ multiplex PCR; TCRdb keeps in-frame clones, though not all of them. The table shows some 76,000 clones, with around four fifths occurring only once. Specimen: PBMCs, collected after 24 months of ibrutinib treatment. The source is a human donor with chronic lymphocytic leukemia.

This chain uses TRBV23-1 with TRBJ1-5, with a tentative D call TRBD1 (5 bases). TRBV23-1 is annotated as an ORF whose role is uncertain. This CDR3 region has 21 residues. V gave up 4 bases and J gave up 4 bases, with 32 bases separating them. DNA for the CDR3: TGCGCCAGCAGTCTACAGGAGTGGGAAATGTGGGGTCGTCCGCATAATCAGCCCCAGCATTTT. Its protein product is CASSLQEWEMWGRPHNQPQHF.

The CDR3 nucleotides read TGCGCCAGCTCCCAGGGGCCAGATACGCAGTATTTT. This codes for CASSQGPDTQYF. This chain uses TRBV10-1 with TRBJ2-3; maybe TRBD1 (6 bases). Per germline, CDR1 WNHNN and CDR2 SYGVQD (reference sequence). The CDR3 totals 12 residues. V dropped 8 bases and J dropped 4 bases, with 10 bases sitting between them.

The chain joins TRBV28 to TRBJ2-2; 13 nucleotides line up with TRBD2. Germline values: CDR1 MDHEN, CDR2 SYDVKM. V lost 7 bases and J lost 6; bases outside the gene matches: 8. CDR3 size: 16 residues. The CDR3 loop is CASITPGLAGAGELFF. The CDR3 DNA is TGTGCCAGCATTACACCAGGACTAGCGGGAGCCGGGGAGCTGTTTTTT.

This rearrangement joins TRBV9 to TRBJ2-3, with D perhaps matching TRBD2 (5 bases). Germline loops: CDR1 SGDLS, CDR2 YYNGEE. The CDR3 extends over 16 amino acids. Trimming removed 0 bases at V and 2 bases at J, with 13 bases between. The CDR3 region has the DNA TGTGCCAGCAGCGTAGGCCCAGCGGTAAACACAGATACGCAGTATTTT. Its translation is CASSVGPAVNTDTQYF. The entire variable domain, with the rest obtained from reference TRBV9 and TRBJ2-3, is as follows: DSGVTQTPKHLITATGQRVTLRCSPRSGDLSVYWYQQSLDQGLQFLIQYYNGEERAKGNILERFSAQQFPDLHSELNLSSLELGDSALYFCASSVGPAVNTDTQYFGPGTRLTVL.

The chain couples TRBV6-1 to TRBJ2-1; 7 positions agree with TRBD2. Trimming at V came to 8 bases and at J to 7 bases, leaving 14 bases not matched to a gene. Germline loops: CDR1 MNHNS, CDR2 SASEGT. This CDR3 comprises 15 residues. The CDR3 DNA reads TGTGCCAGCCTCCCACCGGCGGGGGTTTCTAATGAGCAGTTCTTC. Protein sequence: CASLPPAGVSNEQFF.

This clone was seen a few times. This chain connects TRBV29-1 to TRBJ2-1; tentative D call: TRBD2 (6 bases). Germline CDR1 SQVTM, CDR2 ANQGSEA. The CDR3 has 13 amino acids. CDR3 region: CSPSGPEGNEQFF. The DNA of the CDR3 is TGCAGTCCCAGCGGCCCGGAGGGGAATGAGCAGTTCTTC.

The chain combines TRBV28 with TRBJ2-3; 16 nucleotides align to TRBD2. This CDR3 spans 17 amino acids. CDR1 and CDR2 from the germline V gene are MDHEN and SYDVKM. After removal of 3 bases from V and 6 bases from J, the junction contained 6 bases not matched to a gene. This CDR3 reads CASSFLGLAGGLDTQYF. CDR3 DNA: TGTGCCAGCAGTTTTTTGGGACTAGCGGGAGGGCTTGATACGCAGTATTTT. Complete variable domain (other parts from reference TRBV28 and TRBJ2-3): DVKVTQSSRYLVKRTGEKVFLECVQDMDHENMFWYRQDPGLGLRLIYFSYDVKMKEKGDIPEGYSVSREKKERFSLILESASTNQTSMYLCASSFLGLAGGLDTQYFGPGTRLTVL.

This chain links TRBV7-6 with TRBJ2-3; the match to TRBD2 covers 10 bases. Germline CDR1 reads SGHVS; CDR2 reads FNYEAQ. The CDR3 is 15 residues long. J was trimmed by 6 bases and V by 5 bases; bases with no gene match: 8. The CDR3 bases are TGTGCCAGCAGCCTGGGTCTAGCGGGGGTCGATACGCAGTATTTT. Translation gives CASSLGLAGVDTQYF.

The genes are TRBV5-1 and TRBJ2-2, with unresolved D. The length of the CDR3 is 15 residues. Trimming left V 3 bases short and J 0 bases short, with 9 bases between. The germline V gene encodes CDR1 SGHRS and CDR2 YFSETQ. The CDR3 is CASSSNTANTGELFF. In DNA form, the CDR3 reads TGCGCCAGCAGCTCCAACACCGCGAACACCGGGGAGCTGTTTTTT.

The chain has TRBV9 and TRBJ1-1; D unresolved. The V gene's germline CDR1 is SGDLS and CDR2 YYNGEE. With 0 bases removed from V and 0 bases from J, the gap between germline ends came to 3 bases. The CDR3 runs 13 residues. CDR3 nucleotides: TGTGCCAGCAGCGTAGCGGTGAACACTGAAGCTTTCTTT. Its protein is CASSVAVNTEAFF.

This clone was observed once. The genes are TRBV18 and TRBJ1-1; 8 bases match TRBD1. J was trimmed by 4 bases and V by 3 bases; bases with no gene match: 1. Germline V gives CDR1 KGHSH, CDR2 LQKENI. There are 13 residues in the CDR3. The CDR3 sequence: CASSPQGATEAFF. CDR3 coding DNA: TGTGCCAGCTCACCCCAGGGGGCCACTGAAGCTTTCTTT.

The chain carries TRBV28 and TRBJ1-5, with 7 bases matching TRBD1. CDR1 and CDR2 from the germline V gene are MDHEN and SYDVKM. With V trimmed by 4 bases and J by 4 bases, 13 bases remained unmatched. This CDR3 is 17 amino acids long. CDR3 nucleotide sequence: TGTGCCAGCAGTTCATTGACCGGGACAGCGAGAAATCAGCCCCAGCATTTT. Translation gives CASSSLTGTARNQPQHF.

This sequence joins TRBV2 and TRBJ2-2; 7 bases align to TRBD2. Per the germline V gene, CDR1 is SNHLY and CDR2 is FYNNEI. CDR3 length: 16 amino acids. Trimming took 3 bases from V and 1 from J; bases not matched to a gene: 5. CDR3 in amino acids: CASSDGPSGNTGELFF. CDR3 DNA sequence: TGTGCCAGCAGTGATGGCCCTAGCGGGAACACCGGGGAGCTGTTTTTT.

The chain links TRBV30 to TRBJ2-1; TRBD2 aligns across 15 bases. V lost 3 bases and J lost 6; bases outside the gene matches: 6. The germline V gene has CDR1 GTSNPN and CDR2 SVGIG (reference sequence). CDR3 size: 16 residues. The CDR3 sequence is CAWRRTSGRASNEQFF. In DNA form, the CDR3 reads TGTGCCTGGAGGCGGACTAGCGGGAGGGCCTCCAATGAGCAGTTCTTC.

The J gene is TRBJ2-2, the V gene TRBV7-3; possible D gene TRBD2, 6 bases. The CDR3 sequence is 15 residues long. Germline V gene lookup returns CDR1 SGHTA and CDR2 FQGTGA. V was clipped by 2 bases and J by 5 bases, with 12 bases between them. CDR3 in DNA: TGTGCCAGCAGCTTAGGGCAGGCGGGGACCGGGGAGCTGTTTTTT. It yields the protein CASSLGQAGTGELFF.

The V and J genes are TRBV5-4 and TRBJ2-7; D not certain. Germline V gene sequence: CDR1 SGHNT, CDR2 YYREEE (reference sequence). V was shortened by 4 bases and J by 3 bases, with 11 bases between the two germline ends. CDR3 length: 13 amino acids. This CDR3 reads CASSRYDDYEQYF. The CDR3 nucleotides are TGTGCCAGCAGCCGATACGATGACTACGAGCAGTACTTC.

V is TRBV19 and J is TRBJ2-1, with TRBD2 identical over 7 bases. After removal of 7 bases from V and 8 bases from J, the junction contained 14 bases not matched to a gene. Per the germline V gene, CDR1 is LNHDA and CDR2 is SQIVND (reference sequence). The CDR3 sequence is 15 residues long. DNA for the CDR3: TGTGCCAGTAATTTCGCTCGGCGGGAGTCGGATGAGCAGTTCTTC. This encodes CASNFARRESDEQFF. Full variable domain (rest looked up from reference TRBV19 and TRBJ2-1): DGGITQSPKYLFRKEGQNVTLSCEQNLNHDAMYWYRQDPGQGLRLIYYSQIVNDFQKGDIAEGYSVSREKKESFPLTVTSAQKNPTAFYLCASNFARRESDEQFFGPGTRLTVL.

This rearrangement joins TRBV28 to TRBJ2-5; TRBD1 might be the D (6 bases). Between the trimmed V and J ends, which lost 3 bases and 2 bases, there was a span of 10 bases. Germline loops: CDR1 MDHEN, CDR2 SYDVKM. The CDR3 is 14 amino acids. This chain's CDR3 is CASSFLDRQETQYF. The DNA for the CDR3 is TGTGCCAGCAGTTTTTTGGACAGACAAGAGACCCAGTACTTC.

This clone was seen only once. The chain uses TRBV5-5 and TRBJ1-3; TRBD1 might be the D (5 bases). The CDR3 is made up of 17 amino acids. In germline, CDR1 is SGHKS, CDR2 YYEKEE (reference sequence). Trimming pared 3 bases from V and 4 bases from J, leaving 20 bases between. The CDR3 is CASSSPGAAPRGNTIYF. CDR3 bases: TGTGCCAGCAGCTCTCCCGGGGCCGCACCGCGCGGAAACACCATATATTTT.

The gene calls are TRBV25-1 and TRBJ2-1, with 9 bases lining up with TRBD1. The CDR3 is 16 amino acids. Losses at the gene ends were 0 bases for V and 6 bases for J; bases not matched to a gene: 6. CDR1 MGHDK and CDR2 SYGVNS come from the germline V gene. CDR3 protein: CASSEYGQGKINEQFF. As DNA, the CDR3 is TGTGCCAGCAGTGAATATGGACAGGGGAAAATCAATGAGCAGTTCTTC.

The rearrangement uses TRBV4-1 and TRBJ2-1; 9 bases fit TRBD2. Germline CDR1 MGHRA, CDR2 YSYEKL. V was pared by 0 bases and J by 1 base, with 1 base of the junction left unmatched. The CDR3 contains 16 residues. The CDR3 nucleotides read TGCGCCAGCAGCCAAGAAACTAGCGGGTCCTACAATGAGCAGTTCTTC. Residues: CASSQETSGSYNEQFF.

The chain employs TRBV7-9 and TRBJ2-3; 10 bases are a match to TRBD2. The trim removed 2 bases at V and 4 bases at J, leaving 6 bases unmatched. In germline, CDR1 is SEHNR, CDR2 FQNEAQ (reference sequence). The CDR3 length is 16 residues. The chain's CDR3 is CASSLRLAGVADTQYF. DNA of the CDR3: TGTGCCAGCAGCTTAAGGCTAGCGGGAGTGGCAGATACGCAGTATTTT.

The chain joins TRBV18 to TRBJ2-2; TRBD2 aligns across 9 bases. The germline CDR1 and CDR2 sequences are KGHSH and LQKENI. Unmatched junction bases numbered 3, after V lost 3 bases and J lost 4 bases. The CDR3 loop spans 15 amino acids. This chain's CDR3 is CASSPSSGTTGELFF. The CDR3 DNA reads as TGTGCCAGCTCACCCTCTAGCGGGACCACCGGGGAGCTGTTTTTT.